This T cell receptor beta chain is drawn from a study of cytomegalovirus exposure and HLA in healthy donors. The CDR3 spans 14 residues. Germline values: CDR1 SEHNR, CDR2 FQNEAQ (reference sequence). With 60 Vbeta and 13 Jbeta primers, the PCR was carried out. Sequencing used immunoSEQ multiplex PCR; TCRdb keeps in-frame clones, though not all of them. In the table there are approximately 160,000 clones, under 70% of which are singletons. The sample holds one count of this clone. The junction does not match germline at one end; this may be a read error. The sequenced sample was PBMCs. The receptor comes from a woman aged 40 to 49 in good health and CMV-seropositive. J is TRBJ2-7 and V is TRBV7-9, with a weak D call TRBD2 (6 bases). The DNA for the CDR3 is TGTTCCAGCAGCTTAGCGCTTGGGGGGTCCGAGCAGTACTTC. The encoded protein is CSSSLALGGSEQYF.